The 21 T cell receptor beta chains below were found in one sample sequenced in a study of CD8+ T cells in alopecia areata. In each case, RNA was isolated and then reverse transcribed into cDNA as the sequencing template. Repertoires were generated with immunoSEQ multiplex PCR, while TCRdb's copy carries only in-frame clones and drops some. This sample has approximately 54,000 clones, with 90% to 97% found just once. The material sequenced was CD8+ T cells sorted from blood, taken at week 0. The receptors derive from a human donor with alopecia areata.

The chain joins TRBV7-8 to TRBJ2-3; 7 bases are a match to TRBD2. The germline gives CDR1 SGHVS, CDR2 FQNEAQ. With 3 bases clipped from V and 4 bases from J, the junction kept 13 bases outside the gene matches. This CDR3 spans 17 amino acids. This chain's CDR3 is CASSFGRYGGKPDTQYF. The DNA for the CDR3 is TGTGCCAGCAGCTTTGGGCGATACGGGGGGAAACCAGATACGCAGTATTTT. Full variable domain (missing parts from reference TRBV7-8 and TRBJ2-3): GAGVSQSPRYKVAKRGQDVALRCDPISGHVSLFWYQQALGQGPEFLTYFQNEAQLDKSGLPSDRFFAERPEGSVSTLKIQRTQQEDSAVYLCASSFGRYGGKPDTQYFGPGTRLTVL.

The chain employs TRBV7-9 and TRBJ2-5; D is unclear. Between the trimmed V and J ends, which lost 3 bases and 3 bases, there was a span of 14 bases. CDR3 length: 15 amino acids. The germline V gene encodes CDR1 SEHNR and CDR2 FQNEAQ (reference sequence). The CDR3 DNA is TGTGCCAGCAGCTTGCCCTGGGATGGGAAAGAGACCCAGTACTTC. This gives the protein CASSLPWDGKETQYF.

The rearrangement uses TRBV6-4 and TRBJ2-1; 9 positions agree with TRBD2. Losses at the gene ends were 6 bases for V and 6 bases for J; bases not matched to a gene: 6. This CDR3 comprises 14 residues. Germline V CDR1 and CDR2: MRHNA, SNTAGT. CDR3 residues: CASSTGLASNEQFF. The CDR3 coding sequence is TGTGCCAGCAGCACGGGACTAGCCTCCAATGAGCAGTTCTTC.

This clone showed up just once. The CDR3 protein is CASSYGGEAFF. CDR3 nucleotides: TGTGCCAGCAGTTACGGAGGTGAAGCTTTCTTT. J is TRBJ1-1 and V is TRBV6-5; D remains ambiguous. Trimming left V 2 bases short and J 7 bases short, with 5 bases between. CDR1 is MNHEY and CDR2 is SVGAGI in the germline V gene. The length of the CDR3 is 11 residues.

The rearrangement links TRBV9 to TRBJ2-2; TRBD1 matches 7 bases. The length of the CDR3 is 16 residues. Germline assignment: CDR1 SGDLS and CDR2 YYNGEE. V was clipped by 7 bases and J by 3 bases; unmatched bases: 12. In DNA form, the CDR3 reads TGTGCCAGCGGTCGGGAAGGGGACAGTGACACCGGGGAGCTGTTTTTT. Translation: CASGREGDSDTGELFF. The full variable domain, completed using reference TRBV9 and TRBJ2-2, is DSGVTQTPKHLITATGQRVTLRCSPRSGDLSVYWYQQSLDQGLQFLIQYYNGEERAKGNILERFSAQQFPDLHSELNLSSLELGDSALYFCASGREGDSDTGELFFGEGSRLTVL.

CDR3 DNA: TGTGCCAGCAGCATGGACACTTTTCAGCCCCAGCATTTT. Protein product: CASSMDTFQPQHF. This chain connects TRBV6-5 to TRBJ1-5; maybe TRBD1 (5 bases). The CDR3 runs to 13 residues. The V end lost 6 bases, the J end lost 6 bases, and 12 bases lay between the germline ends. Per the germline V gene, CDR1 is MNHEY and CDR2 is SVGAGI.

The genes are TRBV29-1 and TRBJ1-4; D remains unclear. This CDR3 contains 14 residues. Trimming shortened V by 3 bases and J by 0 bases, and 8 bases separated the two germline ends. The germline V gene encodes CDR1 SQVTM and CDR2 ANQGSEA. The CDR3 here is CSVETSTTNEKLFF. CDR3 nucleotides: TGCAGCGTTGAGACTTCTACAACTAATGAAAAACTGTTTTTT.

The chain recombines TRBV13 with TRBJ2-1, with D perhaps TRBD1 (5 bases). Germline CDR1 PRHDT, CDR2 FYEKMQ (reference sequence). V lost 5 bases and J lost 7, with 12 bases in between. CDR3 length: 13 amino acids. CDR3 loop: CASSTQGANEQFF. As DNA, the CDR3 is TGTGCCAGCAGCACCCAGGGTGCTAATGAGCAGTTCTTC.

The chain combines TRBV12-5 with TRBJ2-5; D unresolved. CDR1 is LGHNT and CDR2 is FRNRAP in the germline V gene. V was pared by 6 bases and J by 2 bases, with 16 bases between. The CDR3 runs 15 residues. The CDR3 reads CASGDAGTAQETQYF. In DNA, the CDR3 is TGTGCTAGTGGCGATGCTGGAACAGCACAAGAGACCCAGTACTTC.

CDR3 in amino acids: CASSQVGGQETQYF. The CDR3, as DNA: TGCGCCAGCAGCCAAGTGGGGGGGCAAGAGACCCAGTACTTC. The chain couples TRBV4-1 to TRBJ2-5; TRBD2 matches 7 bases. The CDR3 consists of 14 residues. Unmatched junction bases numbered 1, after V lost 1 base and J lost 2 bases. Germline values: CDR1 MGHRA, CDR2 YSYEKL.

A remark on this clone: The same CDR3 can be traced to other DNA sequences in this sample. The chain uses TRBV7-9 and TRBJ2-7; D call uncertain. The length of the CDR3 is 12 residues. Between the trimmed V and J ends, which lost 3 bases and 0 bases, there was a span of 3 bases. Germline CDR1 and CDR2: SEHNR and FQNEAQ (reference sequence). CDR3 loop: CASSLVSYEQYF. CDR3 DNA: TGTGCCAGCAGCTTGGTCTCCTACGAGCAGTACTTC. Full variable domain (rest looked up from reference TRBV7-9 and TRBJ2-7): DTGVSQNPRHKITKRGQNVTFRCDPISEHNRLYWYRQTLGQGPEFLTYFQNEAQLEKSRLLSDRFSAERPKGSFSTLEIQRTEQGDSAMYLCASSLVSYEQYFGPGTRLTVT.

This chain uses TRBV2 with TRBJ2-3, with TRBD2 identical over 13 bases. This CDR3 has 16 amino acids. Germline V gene lookup returns CDR1 SNHLY and CDR2 FYNNEI. The V and J ends lost 5 bases and 1 base, in that order; junction bases with no gene match: 3. Written as DNA, the CDR3 is TGTGCCAGCAGTCGGGGGACTAGCGGGGGCACAGATACGCAGTATTTT. Amino acids: CASSRGTSGGTDTQYF. Full variable domain (remainder filled in from reference TRBV2 and TRBJ2-3): EPEVTQTPSHQVTQMGQEVILRCVPISNHLYFYWYRQILGQKVEFLVSFYNNEISEKSEIFDDQFSVERPDGSNFTLKIRSTKLEDSAMYFCASSRGTSGGTDTQYFGPGTRLTVL.

The V gene is TRBV29-1, the J gene TRBJ2-3; maybe TRBD1 (5 bases). The CDR3 is 15 residues long. V was clipped by 1 base and J by 1 base, with 12 bases between them. CDR1 is SQVTM and CDR2 is ANQGSEA in the germline V gene. DNA of the CDR3: TGCAGCGTTGAAGTCCTCAGGGTAGGCACAGATACGCAGTATTTT. Translated: CSVEVLRVGTDTQYF.

The V and J genes are TRBV27 and TRBJ2-6; D is undetermined. The germline V and J ends were trimmed by 2 bases and 2 bases, with 7 bases remaining between them. This CDR3 is 15 amino acids long. Germline loops: CDR1 MNHEY, CDR2 SMNVEV (reference sequence). The CDR3 bases are TGTGCCAGCAGTTTAATCCCGGCTGGGGCCAACGTCCTGACTTTC. Protein: CASSLIPAGANVLTF.

This chain connects TRBV29-1 to TRBJ2-5; D unclear. The end of the DNA is better explained by TRBJ2-7, so the J call may be wrong. The CDR3 loop spans 13 amino acids. Germline CDR1 reads SQVTM; CDR2 reads ANQGSEA. CDR3 DNA sequence: TGCAGCGTTGAGATTGAGAACTCCTACGAGCAGTACTTC. Encoded protein: CSVEIENSYEQYF.

This sequence joins TRBV12-5 and TRBJ2-3; the D gene is possibly TRBD2 (5 bases). V was pared by 5 bases and J by 5 bases, with 11 bases between. The CDR3 contains 13 residues. From germline, CDR1 is LGHNT and CDR2 FRNRAP. In DNA form, the CDR3 reads TGTGCTAGTGGTCCCGGACTTGGAGATACGCAGTATTTT. Protein product: CASGPGLGDTQYF.

The V gene is TRBV2, the J gene TRBJ1-1, with D hard to call. The CDR3 covers 13 residues. Germline V CDR1 and CDR2: SNHLY, FYNNEI. Trimming took off 7 bases at V and 4 bases at J, with 13 bases between the two ends. CDR3 in DNA: TGTGCCAGCATCAGAGCTACGGGCACTGAAGCTTTCTTT. Protein: CASIRATGTEAFF.

The chain recombines TRBV6-1 with TRBJ2-7; 7 bases are a match to TRBD1. Trimming removed 8 bases from V and 0 bases from J; junction bases left unmatched: 10. There are 15 residues in the CDR3. Per the germline V gene, CDR1 is MNHNS and CDR2 is SASEGT. The CDR3 is CASSQWGQSSYEQYF. CDR3 DNA sequence: TGTGCCAGCTCCCAGTGGGGACAGAGCTCCTACGAGCAGTACTTC.

This clone was recorded only once. The chain is built from TRBV25-1 and TRBJ2-7, with D tentatively TRBD2 (6 bases). With 5 bases removed from V and 8 bases from J, the gap between germline ends came to 16 bases. Germline V CDR1 and CDR2: MGHDK, SYGVNS. This CDR3 comprises 13 residues. This chain's CDR3 is CASSLPGDFQQYF. DNA for the CDR3: TGTGCCAGCAGTCTCCCGGGGGACTTCCAGCAGTACTTC.

This clone was seen a single time. This chain connects TRBV7-2 to TRBJ1-2; tentative D call: TRBD1 (5 bases). The ends were cut back, 7 bases at V and 4 bases at J, with 19 bases in the middle. The CDR3 consists of 15 residues. Germline V gives CDR1 SGHTA, CDR2 FQGNSA. The CDR3 protein is CASTPSDSEGYGYTF. DNA for the CDR3: TGTGCCAGCACCCCCAGTGACAGTGAAGGCTATGGCTACACCTTC.

V usage is TRBV7-8 and J usage is TRBJ2-1; tentative D call: TRBD2 (5 bases). Per germline, CDR1 SGHVS and CDR2 FQNEAQ. Trimming took off 1 base at V and 5 bases at J, with 15 bases between the two ends. The CDR3 totals 16 residues. CDR3 region: CASSLGLLGRNNEQFF. The CDR3 bases are TGTGCCAGCAGCTTAGGATTACTAGGCCGGAACAATGAGCAGTTCTTC.